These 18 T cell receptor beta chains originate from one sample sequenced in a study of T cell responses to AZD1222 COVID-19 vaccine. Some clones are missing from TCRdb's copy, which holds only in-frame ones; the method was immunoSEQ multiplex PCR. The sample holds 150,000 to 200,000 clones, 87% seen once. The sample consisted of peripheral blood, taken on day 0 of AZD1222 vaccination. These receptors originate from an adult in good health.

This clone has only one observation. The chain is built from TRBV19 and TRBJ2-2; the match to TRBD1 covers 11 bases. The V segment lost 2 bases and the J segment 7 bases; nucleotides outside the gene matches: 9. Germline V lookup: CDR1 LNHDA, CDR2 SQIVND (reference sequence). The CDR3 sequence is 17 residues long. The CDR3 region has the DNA TGTGCCAGTAGTATAAGGGACAGGGGGTTCGTCAACGGGGAGCTGTTTTTT. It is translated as CASSIRDRGFVNGELFF.

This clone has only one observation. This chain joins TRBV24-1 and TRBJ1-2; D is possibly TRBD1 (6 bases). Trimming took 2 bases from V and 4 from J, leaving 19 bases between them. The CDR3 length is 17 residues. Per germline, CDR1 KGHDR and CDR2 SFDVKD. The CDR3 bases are TGTGCCACCAGTGATTCGCCCTCAGGGGCGATAGCCTATGGCTACACCTTC. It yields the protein CATSDSPSGAIAYGYTF.

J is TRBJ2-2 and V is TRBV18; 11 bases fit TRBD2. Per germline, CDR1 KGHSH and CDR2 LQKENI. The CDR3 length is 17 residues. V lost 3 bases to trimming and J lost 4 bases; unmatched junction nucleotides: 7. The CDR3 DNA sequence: TGTGCCAGCTCACCGGGACTAGCGGAGACCTCCACCGGGGAGCTGTTTTTT. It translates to CASSPGLAETSTGELFF.

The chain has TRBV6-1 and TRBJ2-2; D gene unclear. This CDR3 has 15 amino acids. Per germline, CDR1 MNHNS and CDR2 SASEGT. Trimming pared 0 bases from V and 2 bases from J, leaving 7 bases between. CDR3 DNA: TGTGCCAGCAGTGAAGCTCAGCAAAACACCGGGGAGCTGTTTTTT. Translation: CASSEAQQNTGELFF.

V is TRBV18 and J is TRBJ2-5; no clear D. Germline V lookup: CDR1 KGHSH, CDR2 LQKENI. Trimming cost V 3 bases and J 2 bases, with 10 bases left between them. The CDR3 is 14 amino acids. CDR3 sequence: CASSPDALQETQYF. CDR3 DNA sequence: TGTGCCAGCTCACCGGACGCCCTACAAGAGACCCAGTACTTC. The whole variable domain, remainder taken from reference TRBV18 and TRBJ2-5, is NAGVMQNPRHLVRRRGQEARLRCSPMKGHSHVYWYRQLPEEGLKFMVYLQKENIIDESGMPKERFSAEFPKEGPSILRIQQVVRGDSAAYFCASSPDALQETQYFGPGTRLLVL.

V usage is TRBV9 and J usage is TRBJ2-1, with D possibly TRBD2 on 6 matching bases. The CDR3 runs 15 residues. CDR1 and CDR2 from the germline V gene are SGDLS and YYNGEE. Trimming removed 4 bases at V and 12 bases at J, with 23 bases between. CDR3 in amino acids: CASSLSGRDVGGQFF. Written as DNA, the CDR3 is TGTGCCAGCAGCCTTAGTGGTCGAGACGTGGGAGGGCAGTTCTTC.

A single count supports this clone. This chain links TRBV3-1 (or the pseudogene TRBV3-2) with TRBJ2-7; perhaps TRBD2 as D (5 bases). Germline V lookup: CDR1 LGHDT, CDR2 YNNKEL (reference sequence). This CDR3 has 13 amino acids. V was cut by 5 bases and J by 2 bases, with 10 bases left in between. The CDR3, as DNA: TGTGCCAGCAGCATCAGAGCGGCCTACGAGCAGTACTTC. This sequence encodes CASSIRAAYEQYF.

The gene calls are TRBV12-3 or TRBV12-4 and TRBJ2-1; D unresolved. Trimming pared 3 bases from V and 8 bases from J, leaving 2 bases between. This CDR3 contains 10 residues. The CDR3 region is CASSFDEQFF. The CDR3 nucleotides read TGTGCCAGCAGTTTCGATGAGCAGTTCTTC.

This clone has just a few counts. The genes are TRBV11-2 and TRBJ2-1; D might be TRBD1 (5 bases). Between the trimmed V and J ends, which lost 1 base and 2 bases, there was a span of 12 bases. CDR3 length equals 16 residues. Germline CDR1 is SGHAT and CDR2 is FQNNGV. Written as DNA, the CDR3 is TGTGCCAGCAGCTTAGGAGGAGACAGCACCTACAATGAGCAGTTCTTC. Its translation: CASSLGGDSTYNEQFF.

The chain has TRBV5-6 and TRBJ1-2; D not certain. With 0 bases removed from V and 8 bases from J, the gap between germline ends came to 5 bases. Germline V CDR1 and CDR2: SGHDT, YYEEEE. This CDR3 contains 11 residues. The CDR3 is CASSLGGGYTF. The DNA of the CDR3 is TGTGCCAGCAGCTTGGGCGGGGGCTACACCTTC.

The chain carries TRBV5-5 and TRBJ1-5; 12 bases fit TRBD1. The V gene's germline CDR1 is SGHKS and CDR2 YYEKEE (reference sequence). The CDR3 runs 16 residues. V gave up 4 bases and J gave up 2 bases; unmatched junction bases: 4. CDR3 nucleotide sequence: TGTGCCAGCAGCGTGGGACAGGGGGCGCGCAATCAGCCCCAGCATTTT. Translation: CASSVGQGARNQPQHF.

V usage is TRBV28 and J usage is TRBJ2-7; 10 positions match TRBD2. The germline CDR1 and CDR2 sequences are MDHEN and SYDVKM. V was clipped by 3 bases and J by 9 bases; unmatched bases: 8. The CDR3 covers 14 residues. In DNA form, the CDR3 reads TGTGCCAGCAGTTTGTCTAGCGGGAGTTCGAGGCAGTACTTC. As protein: CASSLSSGSSRQYF.

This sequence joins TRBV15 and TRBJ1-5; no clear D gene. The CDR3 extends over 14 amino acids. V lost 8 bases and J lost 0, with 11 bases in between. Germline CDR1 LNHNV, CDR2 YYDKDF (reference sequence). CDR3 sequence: CATSRGGSNQPQHF. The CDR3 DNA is TGTGCCACCTCGAGAGGTGGTAGCAATCAGCCCCAGCATTTT.

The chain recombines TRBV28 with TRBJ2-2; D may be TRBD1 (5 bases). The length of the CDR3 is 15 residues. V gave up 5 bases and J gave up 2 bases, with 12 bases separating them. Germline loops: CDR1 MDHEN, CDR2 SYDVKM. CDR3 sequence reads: CASSRTGVNTGELFF. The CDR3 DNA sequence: TGTGCCAGCAGTCGTACAGGAGTTAACACCGGGGAGCTGTTTTTT.

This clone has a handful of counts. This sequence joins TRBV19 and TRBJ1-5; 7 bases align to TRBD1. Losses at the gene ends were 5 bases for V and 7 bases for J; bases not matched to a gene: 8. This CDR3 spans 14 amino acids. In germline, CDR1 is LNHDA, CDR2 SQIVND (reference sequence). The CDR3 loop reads CASSSGTVWQPQHF. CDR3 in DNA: TGTGCCAGTAGTTCCGGGACAGTATGGCAGCCCCAGCATTTT. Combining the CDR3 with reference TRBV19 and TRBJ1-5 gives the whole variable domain DGGITQSPKYLFRKEGQNVTLSCEQNLNHDAMYWYRQDPGQGLRLIYYSQIVNDFQKGDIAEGYSVSREKKESFPLTVTSAQKNPTAFYLCASSSGTVWQPQHFGDGTRLSIL.

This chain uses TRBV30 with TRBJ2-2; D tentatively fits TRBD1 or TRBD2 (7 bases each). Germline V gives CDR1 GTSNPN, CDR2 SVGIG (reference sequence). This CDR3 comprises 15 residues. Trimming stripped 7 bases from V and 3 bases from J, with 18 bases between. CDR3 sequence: CALQGGSEYTGELFF. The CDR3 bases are TGTGCCTTGCAGGGGGGGAGCGAATACACCGGGGAGCTGTTTTTT.

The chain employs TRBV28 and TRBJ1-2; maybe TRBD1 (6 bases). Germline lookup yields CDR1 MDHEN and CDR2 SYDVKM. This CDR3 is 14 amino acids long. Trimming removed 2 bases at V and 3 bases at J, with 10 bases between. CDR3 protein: CASSLTGTYYGYTF. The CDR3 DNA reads TGTGCCAGCAGTTTAACCGGGACATACTATGGCTACACCTTC.

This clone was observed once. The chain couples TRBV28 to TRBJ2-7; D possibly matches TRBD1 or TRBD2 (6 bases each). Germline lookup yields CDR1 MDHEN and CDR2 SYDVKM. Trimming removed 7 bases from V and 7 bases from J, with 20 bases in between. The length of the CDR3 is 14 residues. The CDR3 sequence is CASTQDRGAWEQYF. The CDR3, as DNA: TGTGCCAGCACCCAGGATAGGGGGGCTTGGGAGCAGTACTTC.